These 7 T cell receptor beta chains were all obtained from the same sample, sequenced in a study of post-analysis software for immune sequencing data. Study results and limitations: Comparison of patients with controls showed 5 or 6 TRBV segments more frequent in patients, TRBV5-6, TRBV5-1 and TRBV20-1 among them.

Tagging with unique molecular identifiers was a feature of the TCR beta cDNA libraries. One entry per CDR3 protein, called by TCRdb with MiXCR from the PCR reads. The sample records about 810,000 distinct CDR3 sequences, 53% being singletons. Their recognized antigens are unknown. Sequences were obtained from blood. The receptor set was obtained from a girl aged 10-17 years with multiple sclerosis.

This clonotype was detected a few times. V usage is TRBV10-3 and J usage is TRBJ2-1; TRBD2 might be the D (6 bases). The germline gives CDR1 ENHRY, CDR2 SYGVKD. This CDR3 contains 17 residues. The V and J ends lost 4 bases and 2 bases respectively, with 18 bases between them. CDR3 sequence reads: CAISGGDWRVAYNEQFF. The CDR3 bases are TGTGCCATCAGTGGAGGCGACTGGAGGGTAGCCTACAATGAGCAGTTCTTC.

This sequence joins TRBV20-1 and TRBJ2-5; D is undetermined. This CDR3 comprises 12 residues. Between the trimmed V and J ends, which lost 0 bases and 5 bases, there was a span of 7 bases. Germline V lookup: CDR1 DFQATT, CDR2 SNEGSKA (reference sequence). DNA for the CDR3: TGCAGTGCTAGAGATCTGGGGGAGACCCAGTACTTC. This codes for CSARDLGETQYF.

V usage is TRBV4-2 and J usage is TRBJ2-1; TRBD1 matches at 9 bases. The germline gives CDR1 LGHNA, CDR2 YNFKEQ. The CDR3 is 16 residues long. Trimming cost V 1 base and J 6 bases; bases outside gene matches: 7. As DNA, the CDR3 is TGTGCCAGCAGCCAAGCACGAGCGGGACAGGGCAATGAGCAGTTCTTC. It yields the protein CASSQARAGQGNEQFF.

The chain has TRBV6-5 and TRBJ2-1, with 11 bases fitting TRBD2. From germline, CDR1 is MNHEY and CDR2 SVGAGI. The CDR3 contains 17 residues. After removal of 0 bases from V and 9 bases from J, the junction contained 10 bases not matched to a gene. The DNA of the CDR3 is TGTGCCAGCAGTTACTCGTTAGCGGGGGGGCGTTACGTTGAGCAGTTCTTC. Residues: CASSYSLAGGRYVEQFF.

The rearrangement links TRBV6-6 to TRBJ1-5; no firm D call. The CDR3 runs to 10 residues. Germline CDR1 reads MNHNY; CDR2 reads SVGAGI (reference sequence). Deletions cut 5 bases from V and 7 bases from J, with 3 bases between. Written as DNA, the CDR3 is TGTGCCAGCAGTGGGCAGCCCCAGCATTTT. This translates into CASSGQPQHF.

The rearrangement links TRBV4-1 to TRBJ2-1, with a weak D call TRBD2 (5 bases). V was cut by 0 bases and J by 0 bases, with 12 bases left in between. CDR3 length equals 17 residues. The germline V gene has CDR1 MGHRA and CDR2 YSYEKL. The CDR3 reads CASSQDGATSSYNEQFF. The CDR3 bases are TGCGCCAGCAGCCAAGATGGAGCTACTAGCTCCTACAATGAGCAGTTCTTC.

The V gene is TRBV5-1, the J gene TRBJ2-5; D is perhaps TRBD1 (6 bases). The CDR3 is 15 residues long. Per the germline V gene, CDR1 is SGHRS and CDR2 is YFSETQ. V was shortened by 0 bases and J by 5 bases, with 14 bases between the two germline ends. The CDR3 is CASSLEQGTRETQYF. The CDR3 coding sequence is TGCGCCAGCAGCTTGGAACAGGGAACCAGGGAGACCCAGTACTTC.